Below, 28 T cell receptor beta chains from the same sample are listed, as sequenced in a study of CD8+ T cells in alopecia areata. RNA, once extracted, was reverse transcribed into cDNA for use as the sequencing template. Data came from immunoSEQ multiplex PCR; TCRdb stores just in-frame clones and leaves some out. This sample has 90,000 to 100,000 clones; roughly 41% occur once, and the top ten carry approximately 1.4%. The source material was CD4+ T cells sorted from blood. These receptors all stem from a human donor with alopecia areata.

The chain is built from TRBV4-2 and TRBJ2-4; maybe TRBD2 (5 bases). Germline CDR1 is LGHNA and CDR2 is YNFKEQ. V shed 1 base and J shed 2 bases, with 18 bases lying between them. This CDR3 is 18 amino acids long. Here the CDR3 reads CASSQAPTRTGTKNIQYF. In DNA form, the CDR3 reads TGTGCCAGCAGCCAAGCCCCGACGCGGACGGGAACCAAAAACATTCAGTACTTC.

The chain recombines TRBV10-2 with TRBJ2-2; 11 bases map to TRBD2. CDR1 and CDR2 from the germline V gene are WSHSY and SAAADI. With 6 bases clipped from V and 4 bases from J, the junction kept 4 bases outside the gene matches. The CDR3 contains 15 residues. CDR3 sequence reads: CASRTGTSGTGELFF. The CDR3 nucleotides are TGCGCCAGCAGAACTGGGACTAGCGGCACCGGGGAGCTGTTTTTT.

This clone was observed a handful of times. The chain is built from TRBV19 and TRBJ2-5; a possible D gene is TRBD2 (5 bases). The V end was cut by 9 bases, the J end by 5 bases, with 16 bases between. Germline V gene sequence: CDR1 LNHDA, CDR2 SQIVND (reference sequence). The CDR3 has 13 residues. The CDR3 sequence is CASGRGRGETQYF. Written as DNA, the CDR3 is TGTGCCAGCGGTCGTGGGCGCGGGGAGACCCAGTACTTC.

In nucleotides, the CDR3 is TGTGCCAGCAGTCCAAGGGGGCGCTGGGGCACTGAAGCTTTCTTT. Its protein is CASSPRGRWGTEAFF. The chain recombines TRBV27 with TRBJ1-1, with 7 bases matching TRBD1. The CDR3 sequence is 15 residues long. The germline V gene encodes CDR1 MNHEY and CDR2 SMNVEV (reference sequence). J was trimmed by 4 bases and V by 5 bases; bases with no gene match: 10.

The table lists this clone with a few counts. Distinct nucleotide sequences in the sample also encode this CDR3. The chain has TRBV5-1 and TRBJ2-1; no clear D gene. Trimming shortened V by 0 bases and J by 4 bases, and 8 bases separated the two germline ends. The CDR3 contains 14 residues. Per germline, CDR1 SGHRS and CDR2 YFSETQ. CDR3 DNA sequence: TGCGCCAGCAGCTTGGGCCAGTCGTACAATGAGCAGTTCTTC. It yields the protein CASSLGQSYNEQFF. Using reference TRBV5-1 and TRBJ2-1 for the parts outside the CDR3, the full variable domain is KAGVTQTPRYLIKTRGQQVTLSCSPISGHRSVSWYQQTPGQGLQFLFEYFSETQRNKGNFPGRFSGRQFSNSRSEMNVSTLELGDSALYLCASSLGQSYNEQFFGPGTRLTVL.

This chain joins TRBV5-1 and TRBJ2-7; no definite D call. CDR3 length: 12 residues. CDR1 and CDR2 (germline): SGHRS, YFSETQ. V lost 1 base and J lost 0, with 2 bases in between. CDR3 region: CASSLPSYEQYF. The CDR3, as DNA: TGCGCCAGCAGCTTGCCCTCCTACGAGCAGTACTTC.

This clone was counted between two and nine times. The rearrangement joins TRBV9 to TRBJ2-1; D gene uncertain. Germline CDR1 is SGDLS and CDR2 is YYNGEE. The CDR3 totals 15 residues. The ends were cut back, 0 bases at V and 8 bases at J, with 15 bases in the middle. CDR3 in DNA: TGTGCCAGCAGCGTAGGTCCTACCCCCTCGGATGAGCAGTTCTTC. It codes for CASSVGPTPSDEQFF.

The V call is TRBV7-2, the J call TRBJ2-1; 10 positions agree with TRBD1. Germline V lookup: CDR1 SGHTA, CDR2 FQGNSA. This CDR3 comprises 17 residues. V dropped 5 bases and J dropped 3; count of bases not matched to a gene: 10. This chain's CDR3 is CASSPHLRDRGYNEQFF. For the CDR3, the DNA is TGTGCCAGCAGCCCCCACCTCCGGGACAGGGGCTACAATGAGCAGTTCTTC.

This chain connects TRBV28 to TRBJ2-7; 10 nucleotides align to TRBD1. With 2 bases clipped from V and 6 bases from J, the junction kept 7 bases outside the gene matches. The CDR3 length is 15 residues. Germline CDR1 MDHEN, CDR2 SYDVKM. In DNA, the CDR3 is TGTGCCAGCAGTTTAGCCCGACAGGGGGCCCGCGAGCAGTACTTC. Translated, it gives CASSLARQGAREQYF.

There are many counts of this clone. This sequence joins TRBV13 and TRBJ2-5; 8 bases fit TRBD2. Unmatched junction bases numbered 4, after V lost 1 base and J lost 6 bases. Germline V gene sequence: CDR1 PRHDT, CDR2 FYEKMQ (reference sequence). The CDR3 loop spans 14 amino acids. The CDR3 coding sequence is TGTGCCAGCAGCTTAGCAGGGACTAGGAAGACCCAGTACTTC. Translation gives CASSLAGTRKTQYF.

As DNA, the CDR3 is TGTGCCTGGAGTCCGAGAAGGGATACCTACAATGAGCAGTTCTTC. It encodes CAWSPRRDTYNEQFF. The V call is TRBV30, the J call TRBJ2-1, with unresolved D. Looked up from germline, CDR1 is GTSNPN and CDR2 is SVGIG (reference sequence). The CDR3 runs 15 residues. With 2 bases removed from V and 2 bases from J, the gap between germline ends came to 13 bases.

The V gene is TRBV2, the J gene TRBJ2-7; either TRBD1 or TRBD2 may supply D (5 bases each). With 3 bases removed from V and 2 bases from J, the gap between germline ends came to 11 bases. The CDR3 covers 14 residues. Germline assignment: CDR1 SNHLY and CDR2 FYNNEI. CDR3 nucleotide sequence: TGTGCCAGCAGTGAGCAGGGAGTCACCTACGAGCAGTACTTC. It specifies CASSEQGVTYEQYF.

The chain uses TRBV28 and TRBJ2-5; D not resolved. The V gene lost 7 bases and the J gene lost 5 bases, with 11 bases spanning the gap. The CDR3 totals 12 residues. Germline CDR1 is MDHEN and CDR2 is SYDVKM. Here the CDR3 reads CASTTGWETQYF. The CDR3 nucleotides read TGTGCCAGCACCACGGGCTGGGAGACCCAGTACTTC.

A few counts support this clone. This CDR3 reads CASAPRGETDTQYF. The CDR3 nucleotides are TGTGCCAGCGCCCCCCGGGGCGAGACAGATACGCAGTATTTT. The rearrangement uses TRBV4-2 and TRBJ2-3; D may match TRBD1 or TRBD2 (5 bases each). From germline, CDR1 is LGHNA and CDR2 YNFKEQ. The V end lost 8 bases, the J end lost 3 bases, and 15 bases lay between the germline ends. The CDR3 extends over 14 amino acids.

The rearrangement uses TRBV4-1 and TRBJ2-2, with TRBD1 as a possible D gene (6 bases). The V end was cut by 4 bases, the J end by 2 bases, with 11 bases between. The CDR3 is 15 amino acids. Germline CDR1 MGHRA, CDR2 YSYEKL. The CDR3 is CASSLGHSNTGELFF. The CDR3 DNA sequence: TGCGCCAGCAGCCTGGGACACTCAAACACCGGGGAGCTGTTTTTT.

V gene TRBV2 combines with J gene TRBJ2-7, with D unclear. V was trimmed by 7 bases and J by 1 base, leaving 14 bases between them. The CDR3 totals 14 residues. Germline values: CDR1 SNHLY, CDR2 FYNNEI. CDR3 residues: CASTRENLSYEQYF. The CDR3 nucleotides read TGTGCCAGCACGAGAGAGAATCTATCCTACGAGCAGTACTTC.

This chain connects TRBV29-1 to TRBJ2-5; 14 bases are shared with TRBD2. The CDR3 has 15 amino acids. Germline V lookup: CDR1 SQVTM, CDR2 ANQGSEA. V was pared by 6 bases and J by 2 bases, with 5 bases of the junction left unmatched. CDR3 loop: CSVAGTSGGQETQYF. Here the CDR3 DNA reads TGCAGCGTCGCCGGGACTAGCGGGGGACAAGAGACCCAGTACTTC. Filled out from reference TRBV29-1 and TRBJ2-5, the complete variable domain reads SAVISQKPSRDICQRGTSLTIQCQVDSQVTMMFWYRQQPGQSLTLIATANQGSEATYESGFVIDKFPISRPNLTFSTLTVSNMSPEDSSIYLCSVAGTSGGQETQYFGPGTRLLVL.

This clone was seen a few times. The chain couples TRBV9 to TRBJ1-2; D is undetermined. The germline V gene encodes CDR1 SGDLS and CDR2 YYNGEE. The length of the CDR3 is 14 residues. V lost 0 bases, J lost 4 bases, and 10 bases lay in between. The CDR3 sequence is CASSVARGPYGYTF. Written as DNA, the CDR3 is TGTGCCAGCAGCGTAGCTAGAGGGCCCTATGGCTACACCTTC.

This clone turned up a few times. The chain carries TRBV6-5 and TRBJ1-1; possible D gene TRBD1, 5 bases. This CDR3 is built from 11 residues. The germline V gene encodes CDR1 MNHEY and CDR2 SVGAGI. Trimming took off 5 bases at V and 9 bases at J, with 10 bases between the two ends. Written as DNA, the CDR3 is TGTGCCAGCAGTCCCGGGACGAAAGCTTTCTTT. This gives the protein CASSPGTKAFF.

DNA of the CDR3: TGTGCCTGGGGTAAAGGACAGCCGAACACCGGGGAGCTGTTTTTT. Protein product: CAWGKGQPNTGELFF. V is TRBV30 and J is TRBJ2-2; D perhaps matches TRBD1 (6 bases). The V and J ends lost 5 bases and 0 bases respectively, with 13 bases between them. The CDR3 runs to 15 residues. Germline lookup yields CDR1 GTSNPN and CDR2 SVGIG (reference sequence).

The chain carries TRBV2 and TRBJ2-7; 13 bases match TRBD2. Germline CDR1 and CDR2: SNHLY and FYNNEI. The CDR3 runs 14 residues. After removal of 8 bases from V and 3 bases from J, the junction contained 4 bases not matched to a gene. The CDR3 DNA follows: TGTGCCAGCGGCGGGACTAGCGGGATCTACGAGCAGTACTTC. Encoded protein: CASGGTSGIYEQYF.

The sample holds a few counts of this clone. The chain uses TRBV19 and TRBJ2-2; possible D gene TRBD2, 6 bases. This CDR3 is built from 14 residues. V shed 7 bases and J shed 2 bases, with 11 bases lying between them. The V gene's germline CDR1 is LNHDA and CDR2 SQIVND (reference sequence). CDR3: CASNRRGNTGELFF. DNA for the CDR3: TGTGCCAGTAACCGGCGGGGTAACACCGGGGAGCTGTTTTTT.

The CDR3 DNA follows: TGTGCCAGCAGTTTATACCCTAGGCGAACGAGCTCCTACAATGAGCAGTTCTTC. This codes for CASSLYPRRTSSYNEQFF. The rearrangement uses TRBV27 and TRBJ2-1; D is unresolved. The CDR3 has 18 amino acids. Trimming cost V 1 base and J 0 bases, with 16 bases left between them. Germline V gives CDR1 MNHEY, CDR2 SMNVEV (reference sequence).

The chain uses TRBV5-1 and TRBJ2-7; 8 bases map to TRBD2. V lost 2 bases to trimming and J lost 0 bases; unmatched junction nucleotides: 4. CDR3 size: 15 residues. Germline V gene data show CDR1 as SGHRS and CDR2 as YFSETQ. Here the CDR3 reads CASSLQLAASYEQYF. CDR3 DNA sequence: TGCGCCAGCAGCTTACAACTAGCGGCCTCCTACGAGCAGTACTTC.

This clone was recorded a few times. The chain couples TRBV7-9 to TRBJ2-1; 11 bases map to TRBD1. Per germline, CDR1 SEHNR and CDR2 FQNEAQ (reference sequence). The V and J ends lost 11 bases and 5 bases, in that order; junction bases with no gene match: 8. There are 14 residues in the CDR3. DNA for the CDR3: TGTGCCGGAACCGGGACAGGGGGAGACAATGAGCAGTTCTTC. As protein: CAGTGTGGDNEQFF.

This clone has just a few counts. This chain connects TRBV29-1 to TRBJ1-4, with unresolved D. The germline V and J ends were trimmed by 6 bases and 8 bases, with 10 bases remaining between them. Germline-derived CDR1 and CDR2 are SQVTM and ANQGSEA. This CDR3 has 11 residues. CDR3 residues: CSVRLREKLFF. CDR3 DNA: TGCAGCGTCCGTTTACGGGAAAAACTGTTTTTT.

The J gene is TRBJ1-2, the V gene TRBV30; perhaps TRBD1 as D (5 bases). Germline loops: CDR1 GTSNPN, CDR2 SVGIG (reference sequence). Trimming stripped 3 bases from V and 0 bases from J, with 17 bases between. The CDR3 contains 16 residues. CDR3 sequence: CAWRNLGQGSNYGYTF. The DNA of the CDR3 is TGTGCCTGGAGGAACCTAGGGCAGGGCTCTAACTATGGCTACACCTTC.

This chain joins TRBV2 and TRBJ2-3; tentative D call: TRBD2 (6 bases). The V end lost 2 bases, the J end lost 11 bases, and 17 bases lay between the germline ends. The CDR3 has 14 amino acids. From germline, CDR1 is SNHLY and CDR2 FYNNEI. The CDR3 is CASSETGLGGRQYF. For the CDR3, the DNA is TGTGCCAGCAGTGAAACCGGTTTGGGGGGAAGGCAGTATTTT.